This T cell receptor beta chain was captured in a study of cytomegalovirus exposure and HLA in healthy donors listed by TCRdb under 2017. Concerning the study at large: An earlier analysis of fewer than 750 of the donors reported 276 Gb of sequence data and some 110 million unique TCR beta sequences obtained from about 179 million T cells. Both class I and class II loci were covered by HLA typing, at four-digit resolution. Across some 400 genotyped donors of the cohort, an average of roughly 230,000 unique TCR beta nucleotide sequences per donor were sequenced, and around 19% of those sequences were non-productive. Donor age, sex, ethnicity and CMV serostatus were compiled alongside the repertoire data. An early release that covered some 640 HLA-typed donors contained about 300 gigabases of sequencing data and tens of millions of unique TCR sequences. To predict cytomegalovirus infection status, the study brought together high-throughput TCR immunosequencing, statistical association of individual TCRs with disease status, and machine learning. A later analysis re-analyzed previously published TCR beta repertoires from 666 donors and added high-resolution HLA genotyping to study TCR occurrence patterns. Every repertoire in the discovery cohort had been generated on one and the same sequencing platform. The genetic ancestry cluster associated with self-reported Caucasian donors included 70% to 85% of the roughly 410 genotyped donors. Along with the roughly 700-subject first cohort, a separate validation cohort of about 110 different subjects was used. Rather than drawing on any new phenotypic data, the later analysis identified candidate immune exposures from TCR beta sequences and the way those sequences occurred across donors. In an earlier analysis of a few hundred of the donors, high-throughput TCR beta sequencing was used to judge whether each TCR beta V gene segment behaved as functional or pseudogenic. In a later genetic analysis, genome-wide SNP genotypes for about three fifths of the roughly 670 donors were used, and that subset was treated as a discovery cohort. The aim of the study was to test whether cataloging public T cell receptors could identify signatures of past pathogen exposure. Several DR-DQ haplotypes were handled as single units for association and clustering, since linkage in the cohort was strong. The study used immunosequencing to profile the T cell repertoires of under 700 subjects and linked those repertoires to cytomegalovirus serostatus. The number of typed donors differed by locus: 629-630 for A, B, C, DRB1 and DQB1; 500 to 550 for DQA1; over 600 for DPA1; and about 450 for DPB1. Beyond this particular receptor, the publication reports: It was suggested by the authors that the approach could potentially be generalized to other disease states and immunological phenotypes. Most CMV-associated TCR beta chains appeared to be HLA-restricted in a later analysis, and the HLA associations seemed to be driven largely by CMV exposure. Most TCR sequences were seen in very few donors, while some public TCRs were found in many individuals. An earlier analysis of approximately 570 of the donors showed that most TCR beta V segments appeared in productive rearrangements either about 87% or about 30% of the time, which broadly matched IMGT annotations. Linkage disequilibrium might explain the correlated functional status among segregating V segments, but an unknown experimental factor could not be excluded. In vitro tests confirmed that three of the cytomegalovirus-associated TCR beta chains recognize cytomegalovirus antigens. About 17 rarely observed V segments, including chromosome 9 orphons, were excluded from the earlier analysis of a few hundred of the donors because counts were too low. A further reported finding was that TCR beta sequences accurately predicted the HLA-A and HLA-B alleles for most subjects in the first cohort. CMV serostatus was the only immune exposure information available for the cohort. Because HLA typing was unavailable for some donors at each locus, only the typed subset was used in association tests. The study listed 150 to 200 TCR beta chains as associated with cytomegalovirus. In a later genetic analysis, a missense DCLRE1C variant was associated with V-gene and J-gene trimming of TCR beta chains, and the association was replicated in an independent cohort. In a later analysis, the rate of TCR association differed among HLA loci, with DRB1 alleles having the most associated TCRs and HLA-C alleles having the fewest. Compared with the approximately 670-donor mean, donors in an Asian-associated ancestry cluster had fewer N-insertions in productive TCRs, according to a later genetic analysis. Sequencing depth was assumed to be roughly uniform across donors in the presence/absence analyses, though that assumption may not hold. In both the original and validation cohorts, the classifier was reported to diagnose cytomegalovirus status with high specificity and sensitivity. Assigning TCR associations to individual alleles was difficult when HLA alleles, especially DR and DQ, strongly co-occurred. In a later analysis, several top co-occurrence clusters were reported to appear linked to parvovirus B19, influenza, CMV and Epstein-Barr virus. Some IMGT-functional V segments, including TRBV6-2 and TRBV6-3, could not be told apart with the 87-base-pair reads, so those segments were excluded. Compared with equally common non-associated chains, HLA-associated TCR beta chains in a later analysis were more clonally expanded and had lower generation probabilities. A group of highly shared sequence variants was considered likely to be a technical artifact of the sequencing pipeline. Only TCR beta chains were sequenced in this cohort, and the absence of alpha or paired-chain data limited detectable features. A later analysis associated around 16,000 TCR beta sequences with specific HLA alleles at a false discovery rate of 0.05.

The method was the immunoSEQ multiplex PCR assay. For the multiplex PCR, a mixture combining 60 forward primers for TCR Vbeta segments and 13 reverse primers for TCR Jbeta segments was used. Amplification of the CDR3 region of rearranged TCR beta genes was performed with a multiplex PCR assay on genomic DNA. Amplified TCR beta libraries were sequenced as 87-base-pair reads on the Illumina HiSeq System. Regarding the original processing steps: In a later analysis, 77 million or so unique TCR beta chains were counted across the roughly 670 repertoires, and roughly 11 million of these chains were shared by at least two donors. Raw reads were error-corrected and collapsed into unique sequences by a nearest-neighbor algorithm in which closely related sequences were merged to remove PCR and sequencing errors. CDR3 sequences were aligned to IMGT reference sequences to assign V, D and J gene segments. For a sequence to be retained, at least a six-nucleotide match to both a V gene segment and a J gene segment was required. A rearrangement counted as productive if the CDR3 had no stop codons and remained in frame with V and J, and every other rearrangement counted as non-productive. CDR3 was defined according to IMGT convention as the region running from the second conserved V-encoded cysteine to the conserved J-encoded phenylalanine. In an earlier analysis of approximately 590 of the donors, sequences lacking an unambiguous match to a single V gene segment were excluded. In an earlier analysis of approximately 560 of the donors, a V segment was called functional when productive rearrangements were above 56.7%, and segregating when the standard deviation between donors exceeded 5%. A statistical classification framework was built for diagnosing cytomegalovirus status from the catalog of TCR beta chain sequences. V and J gene assignment, in a later analysis, came from comparing TCR nucleotide sequences with IMGT/GENE-DB human TR gene sequences. Using the TCRdist pipeline, a later analysis assigned CDR3 sequences along with most-parsimonious VDJ recombination scenarios. In a later analysis, each TCR beta chain was defined by its CDR3 amino acid sequence together with its V-gene family, and reads lacking a unique V-gene family were excluded. In a later analysis, some 600 highly shared, low-generation-probability nucleotide sequences were removed to address suspected cross-contamination and a sequencing artifact. For each public chain, a later analysis derived a clonal expansion index from normalized ranks of inferred template counts within each repertoire. In a later analysis, generation probabilities were computed with a VDJ recombination model fitted to out-of-frame rearrangements, and the resulting probabilities were checked against IGoR. Hypergeometric tests were used in a later analysis to score TCR-TCR, TCR-HLA and TCR-CMV co-occurrence, with a repertoire-size bias correction applied to the TCR pairs. In a later analysis, false discovery rates were estimated by permuting HLA or CMV assignments 20 times. In a later analysis, co-occurring TCRs were grouped with DBSCAN, and TCRdist sequence similarity was added when clustering was performed within HLA-allele-positive subsets. For co-occurrence clustering, repertoires with fewer than 30,000 or more than 120,000 public chains were excluded, along with roughly 5 repertoires with anomalous nucleotide sharing. TCRdb re-hosts the immuneACCESS table, in-frame sequences only. Its copies lack some clones; in the studies checked, an unresolved V gene accounts for under half of them, and the cause for the rest is not known. For V, J and clone size, that table is used; D and trimming come from the DNA. The sample table shows around 140,000 clones, and 78% are seen once. Of the sample, approximately 1.6% falls within the top ten clones.

A note on this clone: Its target antigen remains unknown. The record has no base qualities; no much larger clone is one base away.

The CDR3 runs 16 amino acids, cysteine and phenylalanine included. Only the CDR3 DNA stays, 48 bases, in frame from base 1. CDR1 and CDR2, per the germline V gene (reference sequence), are SEHNR and FQNEAQ. Cut back by 4 bases and 0 bases, the V and J ends lie 13 bases apart. The cohort consisted of fewer than 700 healthy bone marrow donors. At the time of sampling, every cohort member was nominally healthy, though immune exposures that went unrecorded were likely present. The donor tested CMV seronegative and was one of the 352 seronegative cohort members. Every donor gave a peripheral blood sample, and the peripheral blood mononuclear cells from that sample were used for TCR beta sequencing. The Qiagen DNeasy Blood Extraction Kit was used to extract genomic DNA from the blood cell samples.

This sequence uses TRBV7-9 and TRBJ1-3; TRBD1 is possibly the D segment (6 matching bases). This TCR was sampled from a woman aged 18-29 years in good health and CMV-seronegative. The sample consisted of PBMCs. The CDR3 has the sequence CASSSDRFYSGNTIYF. The nucleotides are TGTGCCAGCAGCTCGGACAGATTCTACTCTGGAAACACCATATATTTT.